The TCR beta chain described here comes from a study of blood T cell repertoires in COVID-19. The data were produced by immunoSEQ multiplex PCR, yet TCRdb's version contains in-frame clones alone and is incomplete. The table shows fewer than 500,000 clones, with roughly 89% occurring only once. This CDR3 has 16 amino acids. V shed 6 bases and J 7 bases; nucleotides not matched to a gene: 14. Germline V gives CDR1 LNHDA, CDR2 SQIVND (reference sequence). The clonotype was recovered from a young woman with active or convalescent COVID-19. The chain is built from TRBV19 and TRBJ2-2; 7 nucleotides match TRBD2. Specimen: peripheral blood. CDR3: CASRAGEGRIGGELFF. Here the CDR3 DNA reads TGTGCCAGTAGGGCCGGGGAGGGTAGGATTGGCGGGGAGCTGTTTTTT. Together with reference TRBV19 and TRBJ2-2, the CDR3 gives the full variable domain: DGGITQSPKYLFRKEGQNVTLSCEQNLNHDAMYWYRQDPGQGLRLIYYSQIVNDFQKGDIAEGYSVSREKKESFPLTVTSAQKNPTAFYLCASRAGEGRIGGELFFGEGSRLTVL.